This T cell receptor (beta chain) is from a study of OX40 agonist ivuxolimab in advanced cancers. Study-level background: Dose-escalation patients' cancers were hepatocellular carcinoma, melanoma, renal cell or head and neck cancer. From 23 to 79 years was the age range, with a mean of around 60 years, and roughly 83% were male. Points from the study as a whole: In CD8+ T cells, expanded clones were on average more numerous than in CD4+.

With respect to this clone: The antigen is unknown.

TCRdb's copy holds only in-frame clones and misses some; the assay was immunoSEQ multiplex PCR. In the table there are roughly 42,000 clones, about 88% of which are singletons. Patients with autoimmune history or systemic immunosuppression were excluded. Germline loops: CDR1 SGHRS, CDR2 YFSETQ. The CDR3 loop spans 16 amino acids. With 2 bases clipped from V and 3 bases from J, the junction kept 8 bases outside the gene matches. The receptor was derived from an adult with an advanced solid tumor such as melanoma, head and neck, liver or kidney cancer. This chain uses TRBV5-1 with TRBJ2-5; 9 bases line up with TRBD1. This specimen consisted of CD4+ or CD8+ T cells sorted from blood, obtained in a trial of the OX40 agonist ivuxolimab. The CDR3 sequence: CASSLKGWDREETQYF. CDR3 nucleotides: TGCGCCAGCAGCTTAAAGGGTTGGGACAGGGAAGAGACCCAGTACTTC.